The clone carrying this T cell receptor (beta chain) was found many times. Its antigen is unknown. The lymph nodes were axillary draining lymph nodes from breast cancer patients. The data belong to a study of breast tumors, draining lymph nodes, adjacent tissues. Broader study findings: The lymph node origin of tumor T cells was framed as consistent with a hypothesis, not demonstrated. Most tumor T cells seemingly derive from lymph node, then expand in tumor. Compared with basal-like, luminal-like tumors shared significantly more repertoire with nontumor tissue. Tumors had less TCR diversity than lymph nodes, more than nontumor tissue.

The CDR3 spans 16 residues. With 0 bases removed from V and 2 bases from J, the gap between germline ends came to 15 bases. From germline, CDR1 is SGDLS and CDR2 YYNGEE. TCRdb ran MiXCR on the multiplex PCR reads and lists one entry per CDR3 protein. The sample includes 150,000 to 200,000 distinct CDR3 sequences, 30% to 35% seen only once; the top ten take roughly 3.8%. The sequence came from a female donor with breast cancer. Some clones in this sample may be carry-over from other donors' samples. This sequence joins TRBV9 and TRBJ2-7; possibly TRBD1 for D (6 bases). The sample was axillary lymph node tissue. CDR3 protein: CASSVGAEWTAYEQYF. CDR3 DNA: TGTGCCAGCAGCGTAGGAGCCGAGTGGACAGCCTACGAGCAGTACTTC. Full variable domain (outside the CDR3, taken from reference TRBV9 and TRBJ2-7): DSGVTQTPKHLITATGQRVTLRCSPRSGDLSVYWYQQSLDQGLQFLIQYYNGEERAKGNILERFSAQQFPDLHSELNLSSLELGDSALYFCASSVGAEWTAYEQYFGPGTRLTVT.